Below are 21 T cell receptor beta chains sequenced from a single sample in a study of CD8+ T cells in alopecia areata (dated by TCRdb to the late 2010s). The library was made by the immunoSEQ multiplex PCR assay. RNA was extracted from all samples and reverse transcribed into cDNA as template for TCR sequencing. TCRdb mirrors the immuneACCESS table, restricted to in-frame sequences. Some clones are absent from its copies; in checked studies, under half trace to an unresolved V gene, and the reason for the others is unknown. The sample table shows 190,000 or so clones, and around 50% are seen once. The ten largest account for roughly 12% of the sample. Reading the label with the study, this specimen's time point is: 24 weeks on oral tofacitinib. The treatment or condition label of this sample denotes: oral pan-JAK inhibitor, 5-10 mg twice daily. The source material was CD8+ T cells sorted from blood, sampled at week 24, from a patient treated with tofacitinib. Source of these receptors: a human donor with alopecia areata.

This clone was counted between two and nine times. The J gene is TRBJ2-1, the V gene TRBV5-5; D gene unclear. This CDR3 comprises 13 residues. Germline loops: CDR1 SGHKS, CDR2 YYEKEE (reference sequence). V dropped 2 bases and J dropped 3 bases, with 6 bases sitting between them. The CDR3 loop is CASSFTGYNEQFF. In DNA, the CDR3 is TGTGCCAGCAGCTTCACTGGCTACAATGAGCAGTTCTTC.

The chain is built from TRBV5-1 and TRBJ2-5; 9 positions match TRBD2. The CDR3 is 17 residues long. The germline V gene has CDR1 SGHRS and CDR2 YFSETQ. V was clipped by 0 bases and J by 1 base; unmatched bases: 7. CDR3 residues: CASSLALSGGLQETQYF. Written as DNA, the CDR3 is TGCGCCAGCAGCTTGGCCCTTAGCGGGGGACTCCAAGAGACCCAGTACTTC.

A few counts support this clone. The chain uses TRBV2 and TRBJ2-2; 7 bases line up with TRBD1. With 9 bases clipped from V and 0 bases from J, the junction kept 4 bases outside the gene matches. The CDR3 totals 14 residues. Germline CDR1 and CDR2: SNHLY and FYNNEI. Here the CDR3 DNA reads TGTGCCAGGAGGACAGGATCGAACACCGGGGAGCTGTTTTTT. Translating it yields CARRTGSNTGELFF.

Worth noting for this clone: Other nucleotide sequences from this sample produce the same CDR3. The chain recombines TRBV9 with TRBJ1-2, with no clear D. Trimming stripped 4 bases from V and 0 bases from J, with 10 bases between. The CDR3 contains 14 residues. CDR1 and CDR2 from the germline V gene are SGDLS and YYNGEE. CDR3 region: CASSRGGSNYGYTF. In DNA form, the CDR3 reads TGTGCCAGCAGCCGGGGAGGATCTAACTATGGCTACACCTTC. Drawing the rest from reference TRBV9 and TRBJ1-2, the complete variable domain is DSGVTQTPKHLITATGQRVTLRCSPRSGDLSVYWYQQSLDQGLQFLIQYYNGEERAKGNILERFSAQQFPDLHSELNLSSLELGDSALYFCASSRGGSNYGYTFGSGTRLTVV.

The V and J genes are TRBV30 and TRBJ2-7; TRBD1 or TRBD2 may be the D gene (5 bases each). The V end was cut by 2 bases, the J end by 0 bases, with 8 bases between. This CDR3 is built from 13 residues. Germline values: CDR1 GTSNPN, CDR2 SVGIG (reference sequence). As DNA, the CDR3 is TGTGCCTGGAGTTGGGGGAACTCCTACGAGCAGTACTTC. The encoded protein is CAWSWGNSYEQYF.

The chain recombines TRBV2 with TRBJ2-2; 7 bases map to TRBD1. With V trimmed by 8 bases and J by 2 bases, 8 bases remained unmatched. Germline loops: CDR1 SNHLY, CDR2 FYNNEI. The CDR3 runs 15 residues. As DNA, the CDR3 is TGTGCCAGCCTTGCGACAGGGATAAACACCGGGGAGCTGTTTTTT. It specifies CASLATGINTGELFF.

V and J are TRBV9 and TRBJ1-1; D is perhaps TRBD1 (6 bases). Trimming removed 0 bases at V and 5 bases at J, with 14 bases between. From germline, CDR1 is SGDLS and CDR2 YYNGEE. This CDR3 has 15 residues. CDR3 nucleotides: TGTGCCAGCAGCGTAGGGGCAGGGGCGGGAACTGAAGCTTTCTTT. Encoded protein: CASSVGAGAGTEAFF.

V gene TRBV11-2 combines with J gene TRBJ1-2, with a tentative D call TRBD1 (5 bases). The CDR3 has 11 amino acids. CDR1 and CDR2 (germline): SGHAT, FQNNGV. The germline V and J ends were trimmed by 4 bases and 7 bases, with 7 bases remaining between them. The CDR3 coding sequence is TGTGCCAGCAGCTCAGGGTTTGGCTACACCTTC. Residues: CASSSGFGYTF.

The V call is TRBV6-6, the J call TRBJ2-7, with a weak D call TRBD1 (6 bases). Germline V lookup: CDR1 MNHNY, CDR2 SVGAGI (reference sequence). V lost 2 bases, J lost 6 bases, and 8 bases lay in between. CDR3 length: 12 amino acids. CDR3 coding DNA: TGTGCCAGCAGTTACATCAGGGGCGAGCAGTACTTC. Translation gives CASSYIRGEQYF.

This clone was counted between two and nine times. The V gene is TRBV13, the J gene TRBJ2-2, with D perhaps matching TRBD2 (5 bases). This CDR3 is 12 amino acids long. Trimming stripped 5 bases from V and 7 bases from J, with 8 bases between. Germline assignment: CDR1 PRHDT and CDR2 FYEKMQ (reference sequence). This CDR3 is CASSATSGELFF. The CDR3 coding sequence is TGTGCCAGCAGCGCAACTAGCGGGGAGCTGTTTTTT.

This clone has a handful of counts. CDR3 sequence reads: CASSERGGLAGNEQFF. Written as DNA, the CDR3 is TGTGCCAGCAGTGAGAGGGGAGGACTAGCGGGGAATGAGCAGTTCTTC. The chain has TRBV2 and TRBJ2-1; TRBD2 matches at 12 bases. Per germline, CDR1 SNHLY and CDR2 FYNNEI. CDR3 length equals 16 residues. Trimming took 3 bases from V and 7 from J; bases not matched to a gene: 7.

This clone has a handful of counts. In the same sample, other DNA sequences code for this CDR3. J is TRBJ2-2 and V is TRBV29-1; TRBD1 might be the D (5 bases). The V gene's germline CDR1 is SQVTM and CDR2 ANQGSEA. The CDR3 contains 14 residues. V was cut by 6 bases and J by 0 bases, with 11 bases left in between. The CDR3 coding sequence is TGCAGCGTGGACACAGGTGCGAACACCGGGGAGCTGTTTTTT. Amino acid sequence: CSVDTGANTGELFF.

This chain joins TRBV30 and TRBJ2-1, with unresolved D. The CDR3 contains 14 residues. V was clipped by 5 bases and J by 7 bases, with 18 bases between them. From germline, CDR1 is GTSNPN and CDR2 SVGIG (reference sequence). CDR3 sequence reads: CAWVRSALKNEQFF. DNA of the CDR3: TGTGCCTGGGTTCGGAGCGCCCTAAAAAATGAGCAGTTCTTC.

This clone was detected only a few times. The V and J genes are TRBV18 and TRBJ2-3, with 9 nucleotides matching TRBD1. Looked up from germline, CDR1 is KGHSH and CDR2 is LQKENI. There are 15 residues in the CDR3. V was clipped by 4 bases and J by 2 bases; unmatched bases: 4. The CDR3 DNA reads as TGTGCCAGCTCACAACGGGACAGGGCCACAGATACGCAGTATTTT. This sequence encodes CASSQRDRATDTQYF.

The V and J genes are TRBV7-8 and TRBJ2-7; 8 nucleotides line up with TRBD1. V shed 10 bases, J shed 6 bases, and the junction held 11 bases outside the gene matches. The CDR3 spans 13 residues. Germline-derived CDR1 and CDR2 are SGHVS and FQNEAQ. The CDR3 bases are TGTGCCACCACGAAGGACAGGGAAGGCGAGCAGTACTTC. This gives the protein CATTKDREGEQYF.

The V gene is TRBV5-6, the J gene TRBJ1-1; D unclear. Looked up from germline, CDR1 is SGHDT and CDR2 is YYEEEE. The CDR3 extends over 12 amino acids. V was pared by 0 bases and J by 7 bases, with 7 bases between. CDR3: CASSLGFNEAFF. CDR3 nucleotides: TGTGCCAGCAGCTTGGGGTTTAATGAAGCTTTCTTT. Supplemented by reference TRBV5-6 and TRBJ1-1, the full variable domain reads DAGVTQSPTHLIKTRGQQVTLRCSPKSGHDTVSWYQQALGQGPQFIFQYYEEEERQRGNFPDRFSGHQFPNYSSELNVNALLLGDSALYLCASSLGFNEAFFGQGTRLTVV.

V and J are TRBV2 and TRBJ1-1; tentatively, D is TRBD1 (5 bases). CDR1 and CDR2 (germline): SNHLY, FYNNEI. Trimming left V 6 bases short and J 0 bases short, with 8 bases between. This CDR3 has 13 residues. The CDR3 sequence: CASRGRVNTEAFF. Here the CDR3 DNA reads TGTGCCAGCAGGGGCAGGGTGAACACTGAAGCTTTCTTT.

V and J are TRBV7-9 and TRBJ2-2, with TRBD2 matching over 8 bases. The CDR3 loop spans 18 amino acids. The J segment lost 10 bases and the V segment lost 5 bases, leaving 21 bases of the junction unmatched. Germline V gene data show CDR1 as SEHNR and CDR2 as FQNEAQ (reference sequence). CDR3 amino acids: CASSRKAGTSKIAEELFF. The CDR3 bases are TGTGCCAGCAGCCGAAAAGCCGGGACTAGTAAGATTGCCGAGGAGCTGTTTTTT.

The J gene is TRBJ2-1, the V gene TRBV30; 10 bases align to TRBD2. The CDR3 is 15 residues long. Trimming removed 3 bases from V and 9 bases from J; junction bases left unmatched: 11. Germline loops: CDR1 GTSNPN, CDR2 SVGIG (reference sequence). The CDR3 DNA reads as TGTGCCTGGAGGTTTGGAGCGGGGGGGCGCGGTGAGCAGTTCTTC. Translation gives CAWRFGAGGRGEQFF.

The chain couples TRBV7-8 to TRBJ1-6, with a tentative D call TRBD1 (5 bases). Trimming stripped 0 bases from V and 10 bases from J, with 10 bases between. The CDR3 runs to 14 residues. Germline assignment: CDR1 SGHVS and CDR2 FQNEAQ. The CDR3 nucleotides read TGTGCCAGCAGCTTAGCGGGGGTTGAATCACCCCTCCACTTT. Translation gives CASSLAGVESPLHF.

The V and J genes are TRBV6-1 and TRBJ1-2; D call uncertain. The CDR3 totals 16 residues. Germline V lookup: CDR1 MNHNS, CDR2 SASEGT. V dropped 4 bases and J dropped 8 bases, with 23 bases sitting between them. CDR3 in amino acids: CASSARRKGDQYGYTF. As DNA, the CDR3 is TGTGCCAGCAGTGCCAGAAGGAAGGGCGATCAATACGGCTACACCTTC.